Sequencing of this T cell receptor (beta chain) was carried out in a study of cytomegalovirus exposure and HLA in healthy donors. Turning to the study itself: In a later analysis, it was reported that the 110 or so validation repertoires had been produced on the same platform as the 550 to 850 repertoires belonging to the first cohort. Findings and caveats of the study: For most TCR sequences rarity was the rule, although some public TCRs occurred in many donors.

This CDR3 has 15 residues. Germline CDR1 reads ENHRY; CDR2 reads SYGVKD. V was trimmed by 2 bases and J by 0 bases, leaving 8 bases between them. On this clone: Antigen specificity is unknown.

TCRdb's table, derived via immunoSEQ multiplex PCR, lists solely in-frame clones and lacks some. In the table there are 220,000 or so clones, over 70% of which are singletons. Sequencing was carried out using PBMCs. The source of this sequence is a woman aged 25 to 39 in good health and CMV-seropositive. The chain couples TRBV10-3 to TRBJ2-1, with D unclear. The CDR3 loop is CAISEATGSYNEQFF. In DNA form, the CDR3 reads TGTGCCATCAGTGAGGCCACCGGCTCCTACAATGAGCAGTTCTTC.